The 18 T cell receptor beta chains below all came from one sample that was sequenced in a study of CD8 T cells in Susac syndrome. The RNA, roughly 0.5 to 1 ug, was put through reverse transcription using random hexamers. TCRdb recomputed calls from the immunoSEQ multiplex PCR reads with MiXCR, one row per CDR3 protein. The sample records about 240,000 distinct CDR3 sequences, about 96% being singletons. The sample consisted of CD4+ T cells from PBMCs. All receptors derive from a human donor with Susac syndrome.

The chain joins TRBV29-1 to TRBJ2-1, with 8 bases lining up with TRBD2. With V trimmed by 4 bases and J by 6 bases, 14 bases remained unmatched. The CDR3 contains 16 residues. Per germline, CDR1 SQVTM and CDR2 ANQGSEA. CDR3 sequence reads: CSVVGVGRAVGNEQFF. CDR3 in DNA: TGCAGCGTTGTTGGGGTCGGGAGGGCCGTGGGCAATGAGCAGTTCTTC.

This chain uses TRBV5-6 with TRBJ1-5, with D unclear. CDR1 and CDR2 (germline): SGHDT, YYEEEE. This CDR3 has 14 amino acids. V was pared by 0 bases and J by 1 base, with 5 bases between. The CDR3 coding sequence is TGTGCCAGCAGCTTGGAAAGGAGCAATCAGCCCCAGCATTTT. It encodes CASSLERSNQPQHF.

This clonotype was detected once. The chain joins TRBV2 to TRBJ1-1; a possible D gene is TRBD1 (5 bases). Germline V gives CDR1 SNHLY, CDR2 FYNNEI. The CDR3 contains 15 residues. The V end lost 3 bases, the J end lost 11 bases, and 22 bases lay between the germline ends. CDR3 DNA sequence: TGTGCCAGCAGTGATCTGGACATTGGCAGGGTTCGGGCTTTCTTT. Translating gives CASSDLDIGRVRAFF.

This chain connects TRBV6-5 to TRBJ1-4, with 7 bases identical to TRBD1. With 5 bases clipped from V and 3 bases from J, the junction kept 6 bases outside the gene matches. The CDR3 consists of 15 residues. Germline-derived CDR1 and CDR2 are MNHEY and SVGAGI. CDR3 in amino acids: CASSGNRGANEKLFF. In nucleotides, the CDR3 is TGTGCCAGCAGTGGCAACAGGGGTGCTAATGAAAAACTGTTTTTT.

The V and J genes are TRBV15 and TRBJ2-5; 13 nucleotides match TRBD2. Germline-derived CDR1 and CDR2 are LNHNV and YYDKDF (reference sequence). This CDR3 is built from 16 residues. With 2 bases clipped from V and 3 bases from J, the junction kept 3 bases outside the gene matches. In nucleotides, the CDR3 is TGTGCCACCAGCAGAATGGGACTAGCGGGAAAAGAGACCCAGTACTTC. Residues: CATSRMGLAGKETQYF.

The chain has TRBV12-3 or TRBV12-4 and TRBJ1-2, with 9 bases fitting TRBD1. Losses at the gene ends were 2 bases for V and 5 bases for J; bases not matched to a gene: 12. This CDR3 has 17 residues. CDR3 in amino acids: CASSLHKQGAGGYGYTF. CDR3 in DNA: TGTGCCAGCAGTTTACATAAACAGGGGGCTGGAGGATATGGCTACACCTTC.

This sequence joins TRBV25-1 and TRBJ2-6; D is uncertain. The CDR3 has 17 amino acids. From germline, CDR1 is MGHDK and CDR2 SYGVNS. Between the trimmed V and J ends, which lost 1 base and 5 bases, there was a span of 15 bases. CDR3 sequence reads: CASSESNPGQRANVLTF. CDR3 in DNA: TGTGCCAGCAGTGAATCCAACCCGGGCCAGCGGGCCAACGTCCTGACTTTC.

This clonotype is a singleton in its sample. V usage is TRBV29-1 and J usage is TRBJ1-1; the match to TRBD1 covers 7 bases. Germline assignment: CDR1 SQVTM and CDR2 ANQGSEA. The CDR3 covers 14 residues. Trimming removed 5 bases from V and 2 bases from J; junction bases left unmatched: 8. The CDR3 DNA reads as TGCAGCGTTATACAGGGGACCCTCAACACTGAAGCTTTCTTT. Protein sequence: CSVIQGTLNTEAFF.

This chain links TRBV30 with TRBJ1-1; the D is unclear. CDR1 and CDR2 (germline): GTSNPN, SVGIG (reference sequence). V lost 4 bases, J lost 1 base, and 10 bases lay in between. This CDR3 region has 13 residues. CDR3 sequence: CAWMYIENTEAFF. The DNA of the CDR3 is TGTGCCTGGATGTACATAGAGAACACTGAAGCTTTCTTT.

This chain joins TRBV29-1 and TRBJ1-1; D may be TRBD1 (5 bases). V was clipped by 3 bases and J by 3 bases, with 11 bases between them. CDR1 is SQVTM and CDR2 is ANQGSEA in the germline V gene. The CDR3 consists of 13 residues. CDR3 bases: TGCAGCGTTGACTGGGGGGGGGACACTGAAGCTTTCTTT. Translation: CSVDWGGDTEAFF.

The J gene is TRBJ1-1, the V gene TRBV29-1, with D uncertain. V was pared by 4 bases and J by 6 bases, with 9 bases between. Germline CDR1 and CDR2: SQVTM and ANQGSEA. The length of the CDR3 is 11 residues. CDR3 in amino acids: CSVGREAEAFF. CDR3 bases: TGCAGCGTTGGTCGGGAGGCTGAAGCTTTCTTT.

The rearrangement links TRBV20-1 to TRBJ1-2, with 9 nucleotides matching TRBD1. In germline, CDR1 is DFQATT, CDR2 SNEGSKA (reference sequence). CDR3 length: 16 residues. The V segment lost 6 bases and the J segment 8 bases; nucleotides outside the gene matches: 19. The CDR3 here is CSADQRGTGFRKGYTF. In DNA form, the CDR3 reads TGCAGTGCCGACCAGAGGGGGACAGGGTTTAGGAAAGGCTACACCTTC.

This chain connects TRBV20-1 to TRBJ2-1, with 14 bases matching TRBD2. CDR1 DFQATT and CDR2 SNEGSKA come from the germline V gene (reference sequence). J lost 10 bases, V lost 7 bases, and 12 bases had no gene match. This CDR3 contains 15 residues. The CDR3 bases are TGCAGTGACCTACCGGGACTAGCGGGAGCGGGGGAGCAGTTCTTC. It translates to CSDLPGLAGAGEQFF.

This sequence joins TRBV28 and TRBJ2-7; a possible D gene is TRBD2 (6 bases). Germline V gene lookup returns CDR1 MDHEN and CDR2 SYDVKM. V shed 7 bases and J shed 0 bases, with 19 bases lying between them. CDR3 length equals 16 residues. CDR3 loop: CASKGRGRPSSYEQYF. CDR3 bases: TGTGCCAGCAAAGGTCGGGGGAGGCCCAGCTCCTACGAGCAGTACTTC.

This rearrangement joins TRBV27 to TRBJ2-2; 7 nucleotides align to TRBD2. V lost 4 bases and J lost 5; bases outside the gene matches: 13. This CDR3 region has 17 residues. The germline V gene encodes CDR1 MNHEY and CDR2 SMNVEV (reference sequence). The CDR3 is CASSWGDRGRVTGELFF. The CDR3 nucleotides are TGTGCCAGCAGTTGGGGGGATCGAGGGAGGGTGACCGGGGAGCTGTTTTTT.

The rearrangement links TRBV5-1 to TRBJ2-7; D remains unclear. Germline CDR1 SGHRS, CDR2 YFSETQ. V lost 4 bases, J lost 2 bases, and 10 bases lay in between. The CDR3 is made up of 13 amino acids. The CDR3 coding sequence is TGCGCCAGCAGCCTGGACGTGACCTACGAGCAGTACTTC. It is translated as CASSLDVTYEQYF. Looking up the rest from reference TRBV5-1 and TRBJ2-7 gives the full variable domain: KAGVTQTPRYLIKTRGQQVTLSCSPISGHRSVSWYQQTPGQGLQFLFEYFSETQRNKGNFPGRFSGRQFSNSRSEMNVSTLELGDSALYLCASSLDVTYEQYFGPGTRLTVT.

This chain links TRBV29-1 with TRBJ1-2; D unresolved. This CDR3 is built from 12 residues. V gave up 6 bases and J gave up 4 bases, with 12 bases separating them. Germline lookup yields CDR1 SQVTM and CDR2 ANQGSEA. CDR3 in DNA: TGCAGCGTCAGCGGCGGAATCTATGGCTACACCTTC. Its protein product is CSVSGGIYGYTF.

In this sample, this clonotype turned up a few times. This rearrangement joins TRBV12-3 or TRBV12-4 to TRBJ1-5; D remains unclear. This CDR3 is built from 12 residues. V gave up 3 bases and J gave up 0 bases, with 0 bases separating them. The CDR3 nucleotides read TGTGCCAGCAGTTTTAGCAATCAGCCCCAGCATTTT. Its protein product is CASSFSNQPQHF.